One and the same sample provided the 7 T cell receptor beta chains below, sequenced in a study of T-cell reconstitution after alpha-beta-depleted transplantation in children. Unique molecular identifiers were used to barcode this TCRbeta library. TCRdb re-called the PCR reads with MiXCR, one entry per CDR3 protein. This sample has around 450,000 distinct CDR3 sequences, with over 9.5% found just once. The material sequenced was PBMCs, taken before TCRalphabeta/CD19-depleted stem cell transplant. These receptors came from a child between 2 and 9 years old with inherited bone marrow failure, due to receive a stem cell transplant.

This clonotype was detected many times. J is TRBJ2-3 and V is TRBV4-3; D ambiguous. This CDR3 is built from 15 residues. Germline V gene sequence: CDR1 LGHNA, CDR2 YSLEER. Trimming took off 1 base at V and 0 bases at J, with 8 bases between the two ends. CDR3 residues: CASSQAGGSTDTQYF. The CDR3 DNA follows: TGCGCCAGCAGCCAAGCGGGCGGTAGCACAGATACGCAGTATTTT.

This clonotype has ten or more counts. This chain uses TRBV27 with TRBJ2-1; D uncertain. The CDR3 is 18 amino acids. The V gene's germline CDR1 is MNHEY and CDR2 SMNVEV (reference sequence). Trimming stripped 1 base from V and 4 bases from J, with 20 bases between. The CDR3 DNA reads as TGTGCCAGCAGTTTATTAGCAGCGCCCCCCCCTCCTTACAATGAGCAGTTCTTC. It codes for CASSLLAAPPPPYNEQFF.

This clonotype was detected ten times or more. At one end the junction does not follow the germline gene, possibly because of a read error. The V gene is TRBV7-7, the J gene TRBJ2-5; 10 bases agree with TRBD2. The germline V gene encodes CDR1 SSHAT and CDR2 FNYEAQ (reference sequence). CDR3 length equals 15 residues. The CDR3: CASSLTSGQQETQYF. The CDR3 region has the DNA TGTGCTAGCAGCTTGACTAGCGGGCAGCAAGAGACCCAGTACTTC.

This clonotype was detected many times. The genes are TRBV12-3 or TRBV12-4 and TRBJ2-3; TRBD1 aligns across 10 bases. The CDR3 length is 16 residues. V lost 2 bases to trimming and J lost 6 bases; unmatched junction nucleotides: 8. The CDR3 nucleotides read TGTGCCAGCAGTTTACCAAAGACAGGGGGCGTTGATACGCAGTATTTT. Encoded protein: CASSLPKTGGVDTQYF.

This clonotype was observed many times. The genes are TRBV29-1 and TRBJ1-2, with D hard to call. Germline CDR1 and CDR2: SQVTM and ANQGSEA. The CDR3 extends over 10 amino acids. V was clipped by 6 bases and J by 9 bases, with 11 bases between them. The CDR3: CSVSGERYTF. For the CDR3, the DNA is TGCAGCGTCTCCGGGGAACGCTACACCTTC.

This clonotype has a count of ten or more. The rearrangement links TRBV6-5 to TRBJ2-7; 9 positions match TRBD2. Germline trimming cut 3 bases from V and 2 bases from J; bases unmatched to any gene: 11. The germline gives CDR1 MNHEY, CDR2 SVGAGI. The CDR3 runs 17 residues. CDR3 sequence reads: CASSYLLPASGTYEQYF. CDR3 nucleotides: TGTGCCAGCAGTTATCTTCTTCCGGCTAGCGGGACCTACGAGCAGTACTTC.

This clonotype was detected ten times or more. The chain is built from TRBV27 and TRBJ2-3; 7 bases are a match to TRBD1. The trim removed 5 bases at V and 9 bases at J, leaving 14 bases unmatched. Germline CDR1 is MNHEY and CDR2 is SMNVEV (reference sequence). The CDR3 length is 15 residues. The CDR3 DNA sequence: TGTGCCAGCAGTAACGACCGGACAGGCGGCACCACGCAGTATTTT. Translating gives CASSNDRTGGTTQYF.